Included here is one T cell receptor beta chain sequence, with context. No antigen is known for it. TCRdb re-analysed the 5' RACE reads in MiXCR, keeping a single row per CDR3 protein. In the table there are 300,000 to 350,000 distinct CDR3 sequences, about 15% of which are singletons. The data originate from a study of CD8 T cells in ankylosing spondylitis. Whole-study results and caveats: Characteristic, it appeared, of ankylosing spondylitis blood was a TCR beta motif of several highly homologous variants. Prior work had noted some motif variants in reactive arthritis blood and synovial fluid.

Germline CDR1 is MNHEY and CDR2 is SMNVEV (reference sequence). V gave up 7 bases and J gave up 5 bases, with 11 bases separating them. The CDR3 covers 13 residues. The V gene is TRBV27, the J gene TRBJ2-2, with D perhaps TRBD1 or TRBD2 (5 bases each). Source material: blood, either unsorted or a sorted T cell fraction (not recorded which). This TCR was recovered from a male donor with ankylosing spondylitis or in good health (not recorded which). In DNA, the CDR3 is TGTGCCAGCACAGGGCCGGGGACCGGGGAGCTGTTTTTT. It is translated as CASTGPGTGELFF.